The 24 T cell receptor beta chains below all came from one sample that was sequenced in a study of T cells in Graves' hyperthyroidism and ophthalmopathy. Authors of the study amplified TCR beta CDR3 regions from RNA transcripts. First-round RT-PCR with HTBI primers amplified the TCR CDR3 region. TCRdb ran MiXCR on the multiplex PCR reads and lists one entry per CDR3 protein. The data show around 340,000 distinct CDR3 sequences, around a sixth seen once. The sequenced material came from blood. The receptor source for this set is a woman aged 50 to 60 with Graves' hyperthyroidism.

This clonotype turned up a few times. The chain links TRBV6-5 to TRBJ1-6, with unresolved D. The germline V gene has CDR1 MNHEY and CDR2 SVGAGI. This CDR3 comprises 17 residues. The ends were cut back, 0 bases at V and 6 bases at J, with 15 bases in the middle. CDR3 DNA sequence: TGTGCCAGCAGTTACTCGGGCGCCCCGGGGAGTAATTCACCCCTCCACTTT. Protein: CASSYSGAPGSNSPLHF.

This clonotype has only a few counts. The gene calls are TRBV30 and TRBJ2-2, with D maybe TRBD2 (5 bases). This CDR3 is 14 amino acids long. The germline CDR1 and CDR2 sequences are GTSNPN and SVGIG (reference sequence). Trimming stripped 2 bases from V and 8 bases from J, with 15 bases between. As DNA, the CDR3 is TGTGCCTGGAGTCGGGGTCGGCTAGGGGGGGAGCTGTTTTTT. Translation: CAWSRGRLGGELFF.

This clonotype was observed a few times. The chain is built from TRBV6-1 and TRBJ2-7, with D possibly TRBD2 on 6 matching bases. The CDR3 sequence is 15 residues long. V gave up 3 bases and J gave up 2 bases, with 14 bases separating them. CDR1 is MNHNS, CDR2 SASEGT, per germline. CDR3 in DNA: TGTGCCAGCAGTGAGGTACGGGGGTTAGCCTACGAGCAGTACGTC. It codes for CASSEVRGLAYEQYV.

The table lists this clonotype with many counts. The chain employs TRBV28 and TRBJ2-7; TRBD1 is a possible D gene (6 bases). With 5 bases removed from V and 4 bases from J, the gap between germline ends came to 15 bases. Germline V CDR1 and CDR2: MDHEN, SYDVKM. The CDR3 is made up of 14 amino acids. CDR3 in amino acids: CASSADSQGYEQYF. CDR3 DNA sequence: TGTGCCAGCAGTGCCGACTCGCAGGGGTACGAGCAGTACTTC.

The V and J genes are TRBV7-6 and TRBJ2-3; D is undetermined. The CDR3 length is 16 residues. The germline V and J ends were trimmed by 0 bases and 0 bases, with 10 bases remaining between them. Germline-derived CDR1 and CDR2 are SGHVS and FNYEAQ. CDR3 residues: CASSLAGDPSTDTQYF. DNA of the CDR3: TGTGCCAGCAGCTTAGCGGGTGACCCAAGCACAGATACGCAGTATTTT.

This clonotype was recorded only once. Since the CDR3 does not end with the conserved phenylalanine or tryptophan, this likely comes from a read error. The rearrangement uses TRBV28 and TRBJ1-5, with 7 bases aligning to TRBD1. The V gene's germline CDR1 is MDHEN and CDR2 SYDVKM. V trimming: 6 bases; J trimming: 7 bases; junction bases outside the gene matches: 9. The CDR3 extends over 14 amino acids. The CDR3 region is CASSPTGPRQPQHS. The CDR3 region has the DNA TGTGCCAGCAGCCCGACAGGGCCAAGACAGCCCCAGCATTCT.

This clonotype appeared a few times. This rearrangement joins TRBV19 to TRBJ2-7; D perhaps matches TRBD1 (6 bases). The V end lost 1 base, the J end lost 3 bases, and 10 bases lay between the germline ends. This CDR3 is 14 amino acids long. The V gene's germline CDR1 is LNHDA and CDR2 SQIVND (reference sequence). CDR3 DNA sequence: TGTGCCAGTAGTATAGGCCACAGGGACTACGAGCAGTACTTC. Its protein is CASSIGHRDYEQYF.

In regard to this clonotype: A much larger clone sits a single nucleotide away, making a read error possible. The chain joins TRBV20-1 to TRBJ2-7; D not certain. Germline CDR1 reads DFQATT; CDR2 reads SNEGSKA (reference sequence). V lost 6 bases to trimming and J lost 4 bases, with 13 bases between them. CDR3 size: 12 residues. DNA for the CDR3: TGCAGTGCCCGACCTTGGAATTACGAGCAGTACTTC. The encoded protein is CSARPWNYEQYF.

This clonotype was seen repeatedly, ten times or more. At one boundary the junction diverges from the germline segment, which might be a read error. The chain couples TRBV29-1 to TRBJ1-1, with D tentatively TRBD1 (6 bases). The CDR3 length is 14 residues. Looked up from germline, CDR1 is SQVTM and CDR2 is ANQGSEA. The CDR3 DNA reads TGCAGCGTCGAAGTACAGGGAGGGGGCACTGAAGCTTTCTTT. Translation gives CSVEVQGGGTEAFF.

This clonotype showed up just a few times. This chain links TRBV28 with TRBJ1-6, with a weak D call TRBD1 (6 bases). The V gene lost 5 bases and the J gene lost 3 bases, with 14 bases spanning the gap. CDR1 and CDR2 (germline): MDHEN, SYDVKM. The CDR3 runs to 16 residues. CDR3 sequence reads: CASSRDTRIYNSPLHF. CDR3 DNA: TGTGCCAGCAGTCGGGACACCCGAATCTATAATTCACCCCTCCACTTT.

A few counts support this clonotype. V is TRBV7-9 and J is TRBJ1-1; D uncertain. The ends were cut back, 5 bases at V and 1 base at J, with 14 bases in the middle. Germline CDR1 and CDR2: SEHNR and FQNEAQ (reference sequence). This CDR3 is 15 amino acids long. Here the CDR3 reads CASSNLRDGNTEAFF. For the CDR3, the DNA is TGTGCCAGCAGCAATCTCCGAGACGGGAACACTGAAGCTTTCTTT.

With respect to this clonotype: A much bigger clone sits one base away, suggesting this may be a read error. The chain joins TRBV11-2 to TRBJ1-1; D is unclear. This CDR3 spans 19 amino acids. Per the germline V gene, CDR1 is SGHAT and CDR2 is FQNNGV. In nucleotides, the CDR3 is TGTGTCAGCAGCCGAGGGCGGGCGCGGGATACGGCGATGAACACTGAAGCTTTCTTT. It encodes CVSSRGRARDTAMNTEAFF.

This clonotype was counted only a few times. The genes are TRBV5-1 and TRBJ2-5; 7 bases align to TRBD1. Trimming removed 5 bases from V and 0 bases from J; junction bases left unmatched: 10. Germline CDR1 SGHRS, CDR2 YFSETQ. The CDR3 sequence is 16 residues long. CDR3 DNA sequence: TGCGCCAGCAGTTATACAGGGGTCGCGTACCAAGAGACCCAGTACTTC. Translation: CASSYTGVAYQETQYF.

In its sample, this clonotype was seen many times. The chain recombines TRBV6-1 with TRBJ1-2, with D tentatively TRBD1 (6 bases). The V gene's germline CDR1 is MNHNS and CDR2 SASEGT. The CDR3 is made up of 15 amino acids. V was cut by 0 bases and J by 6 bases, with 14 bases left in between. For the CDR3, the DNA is TGTGCCAGCAGTGAAGCGCATAACAGGGCCAATGGCTACACCTTC. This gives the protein CASSEAHNRANGYTF.

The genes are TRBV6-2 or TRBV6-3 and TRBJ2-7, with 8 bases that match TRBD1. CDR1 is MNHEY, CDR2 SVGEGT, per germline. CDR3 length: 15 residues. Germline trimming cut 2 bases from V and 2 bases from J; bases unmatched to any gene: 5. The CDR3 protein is CASSYPGQGAYEQYV. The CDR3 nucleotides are TGTGCCAGCAGTTACCCAGGACAGGGTGCCTACGAGCAGTACGTC.

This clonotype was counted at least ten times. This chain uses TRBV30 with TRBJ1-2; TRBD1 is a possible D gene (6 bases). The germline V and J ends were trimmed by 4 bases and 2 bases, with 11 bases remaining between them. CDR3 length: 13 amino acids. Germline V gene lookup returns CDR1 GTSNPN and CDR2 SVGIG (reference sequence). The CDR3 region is CAWKSGTNYGYTF. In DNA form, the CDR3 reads TGTGCCTGGAAGTCGGGGACAAACTATGGCTACACCTTC.

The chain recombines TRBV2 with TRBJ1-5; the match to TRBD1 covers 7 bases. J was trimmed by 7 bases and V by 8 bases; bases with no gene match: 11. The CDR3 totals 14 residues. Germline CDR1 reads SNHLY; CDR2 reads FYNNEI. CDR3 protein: CASGQTGNGQPQHF. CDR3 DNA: TGTGCCAGCGGACAGACAGGGAACGGGCAGCCCCAGCATTTT.

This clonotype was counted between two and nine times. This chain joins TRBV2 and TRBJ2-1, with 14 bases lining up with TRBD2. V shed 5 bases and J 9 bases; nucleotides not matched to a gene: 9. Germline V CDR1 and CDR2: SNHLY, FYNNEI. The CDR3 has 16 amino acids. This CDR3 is CASSSGTSGRGGEQFF. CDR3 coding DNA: TGTGCCAGCAGTTCCGGGACTAGCGGGAGAGGGGGTGAGCAGTTCTTC.

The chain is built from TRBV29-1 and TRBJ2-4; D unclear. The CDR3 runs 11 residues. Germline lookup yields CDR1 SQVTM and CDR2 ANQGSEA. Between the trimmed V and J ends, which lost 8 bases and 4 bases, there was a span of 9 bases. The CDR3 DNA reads TGCAGCTATAGGCATAAAAACATTCAGTACTTC. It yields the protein CSYRHKNIQYF.

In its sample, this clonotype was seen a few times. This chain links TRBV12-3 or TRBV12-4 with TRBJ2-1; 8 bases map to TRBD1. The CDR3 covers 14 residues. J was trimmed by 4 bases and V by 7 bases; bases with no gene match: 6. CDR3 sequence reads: CASTPRQGYNEQFF. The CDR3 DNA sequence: TGTGCCAGCACCCCCCGACAGGGGTACAATGAGCAGTTCTTC.

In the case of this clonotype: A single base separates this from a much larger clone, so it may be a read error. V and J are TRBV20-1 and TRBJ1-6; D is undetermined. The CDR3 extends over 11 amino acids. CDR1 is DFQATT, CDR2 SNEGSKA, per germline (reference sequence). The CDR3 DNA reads TGCAGTGCTTTCGGGAATTCACTCCTCCACTTT. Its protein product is CSAFGNSLLHF.

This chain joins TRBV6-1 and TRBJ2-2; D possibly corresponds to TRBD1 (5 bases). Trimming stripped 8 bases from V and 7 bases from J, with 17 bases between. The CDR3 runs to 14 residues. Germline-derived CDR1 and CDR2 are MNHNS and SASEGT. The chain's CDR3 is CASLGQHQGGELFF. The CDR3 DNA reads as TGTGCCAGCCTAGGACAACACCAGGGCGGGGAGCTGTTTTTT.

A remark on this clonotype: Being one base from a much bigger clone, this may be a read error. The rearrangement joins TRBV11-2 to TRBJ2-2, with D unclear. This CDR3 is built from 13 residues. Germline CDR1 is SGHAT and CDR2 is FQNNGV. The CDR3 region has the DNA TGTGTCAGCAGCTTAGAATACACCGGGGAGCTGTTTTTT. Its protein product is CVSSLEYTGELFF.

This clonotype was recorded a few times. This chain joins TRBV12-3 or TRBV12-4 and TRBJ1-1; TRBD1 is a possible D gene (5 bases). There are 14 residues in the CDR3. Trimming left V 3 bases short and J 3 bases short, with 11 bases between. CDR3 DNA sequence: TGTGCCAGCAGTTTTGGGGGGACCCACACTGAAGCTTTCTTT. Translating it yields CASSFGGTHTEAFF.